These T cell receptor beta chains were read from a single sample in a study of response to subunit inactivated influenza vaccine. TCRdb redid the calling of the RT-PCR reads with MiXCR, one entry per CDR3 protein. The table has more than 550,000 distinct CDR3 sequences, around 10% seen once. These data also featured in a second study, about T cells expressing NK-cell markers.

Sequenced material: PBMCs from blood, taken on the day of vaccination. The receptor source for this set is a man aged 50 to 60 who received an inactivated influenza vaccine. CDR3s include the opening cysteine and the closing phenylalanine or tryptophan. Each record gives: D gene, J gene, V gene, clone size, CDR3 protein, CDR3 DNA. The D gene is left open where the match is weak. Not all rows give a size; the values are once, few, many and, for expanded clones, a class.

>-|TRBJ1-1|TRBV12-3/TRBV12-4|few
CASSLRHTEAFF
TGTGCCAGCAGTTTAAGGCACACTGAAGCTTTCTTT
>TRBD2|TRBJ2-7|TRBV20-1|few
CSALTSGRGEQYF
TGCAGTGCTTTGACTAGCGGGAGGGGTGAGCAGTACTTC
>-|TRBJ1-3|TRBV5-1|once
CASSLEQGWRNTIYF
TGCGCCAGCAGCCTCGAACAGGGATGGAGAAACACCATATATTTT
>-|TRBJ1-2|TRBV4-2|few
CASSQAGGGYGYTF
TGTGCCAGCAGCCAAGCGGGGGGTGGATATGGCTACACCTTC
>TRBD2|TRBJ2-1|TRBV10-3|few
CATQRTSGGAGFDEQFF
TGTGCCACCCAGCGGACTAGCGGGGGGGCCGGTTTCGATGAGCAGTTCTTC
>TRBD2|TRBJ2-5|TRBV11-3|many
CASKDAGGGKETQYF
TGTGCCAGCAAAGACGCGGGAGGGGGGAAAGAGACCCAGTACTTC
>TRBD1|TRBJ2-7|TRBV7-8|-
CASSLQGAFHEQYF
TGTGCCAGCAGCTTACAGGGGGCGTTCCACGAGCAGTACTTC
>-|TRBJ2-7|TRBV12-3/TRBV12-4|few
CASSFSSGDEQYF
TGTGCCAGCAGTTTTTCGTCCGGGGACGAGCAGTACTTC
>-|TRBJ1-2|TRBV18|-
CASSPRTDYYGYTF
TGTGCCAGCTCACCACGGACGGATTACTATGGCTACACCTTC
>TRBD1|TRBJ2-1|TRBV6-5|-
CASSYSGRGNNEQFF
TGTGCCAGCAGTTACTCGGGCAGGGGGAACAATGAGCAGTTCTTC
>TRBD1|TRBJ2-7|TRBV20-1|-
CSARDYRGNYEQYF
TGCAGTGCTAGAGACTACAGGGGCAACTACGAGCAGTACTTC
>-|TRBJ1-1|TRBV12-3/TRBV12-4|-
CASSRGLDSFSPAEAFF
TGTGCCAGCAGTCGGGGGCTAGACAGTTTCTCCCCTGCTGAAGCTTTCTTT
>-|TRBJ1-4|TRBV4-2|few
CASSQEVGNEKLFF
TGTGCCAGCAGCCAAGAAGTGGGTAATGAAAAACTGTTTTTT
>-|TRBJ2-3|TRBV20-1|many
CSARWNPGRDTQYF
TGCAGTGCTAGATGGAACCCTGGGCGGGATACGCAGTATTTT
>-|TRBJ2-2|TRBV10-3|once
CAISETGTRRPGELFF
TGTGCCATCAGTGAGACAGGGACCCGGAGGCCCGGGGAGCTGTTTTTT
>-|TRBJ2-3|TRBV7-2|few
CASSFFYSDTQYF
TGTGCCAGCAGCTTTTTCTATTCAGATACGCAGTATTTT